This section outlines one T cell receptor beta chain sequence together with its context. The data are from a study of blood T cell repertoires in COVID-19. Overall study context: COVID-19 samples, acute and convalescent, were from the United States, Italy and Spain. The cDNA or gDNA used as material had been derived from T cells, B-cell-depleted T cells, or PBMCs.

The germline V gene has CDR1 KGHSH and CDR2 LQKENI. The CDR3 extends over 14 amino acids. With 4 bases removed from V and 3 bases from J, the gap between germline ends came to 9 bases. Original data processing: Reference gene primer amplification gave estimated nucleated cell counts. The table came from immunoSEQ multiplex PCR; TCRdb's copy has only in-frame clones and leaves some out. D and trimming were read from the DNA, whereas the V and J calls and clone size are those reported in that table. The table lists 200,000 to 250,000 clones, nearly 85% of them singletons. Enrolment of Seattle patients took place during active infection, and they were followed longitudinally.

The chain recombines TRBV18 with TRBJ1-4; the D is unclear. The sequenced sample consisted of peripheral blood. The receptor comes from a woman in her twenties or thirties with COVID-19, enrolled during active disease. The CDR3 is CASSRGAANEKLFF. CDR3 coding DNA: TGTGCCAGCTCACGTGGTGCAGCTAATGAAAAACTGTTTTTT.